The source of this T cell receptor (beta chain) is a study of shared clonotypes between healthy human individuals. Study-wide points: Sharing across a few donors was seen in approximately 5.2% of naive CD4 clonotypes.

Points on this clone: Its antigen is still unknown.

The CDR3 runs to 15 residues. Trimming took off 7 bases at V and 5 bases at J, with 20 bases between the two ends. CDR1 and CDR2 (germline): LNHDA, SQIVND (reference sequence). Profiled with immunoSEQ multiplex PCR; TCRdb holds only in-frame clones, not every one. The sample yields roughly 760,000 clones, less than 85% seen once. The sequence was collected from a woman aged 25 to 39 in good health. The sequenced material came from memory CD4+ T cells sorted from blood. The subset is: CD45RA-negative fraction. The rearrangement joins TRBV19 to TRBJ2-5; D perhaps matches TRBD1 (7 bases). The CDR3 DNA reads TGTGCCAGTACCCCCGGAGGGGGCGCATGGGAGACCCAGTACTTC. It specifies CASTPGGGAWETQYF. Using reference TRBV19 and TRBJ2-5 for the parts outside the CDR3, the full variable domain is DGGITQSPKYLFRKEGQNVTLSCEQNLNHDAMYWYRQDPGQGLRLIYYSQIVNDFQKGDIAEGYSVSREKKESFPLTVTSAQKNPTAFYLCASTPGGGAWETQYFGPGTRLLVL.